This TCR beta chain was sequenced for a study of T-cell reconstitution after alpha-beta-depleted transplantation in children. General study points: Expanded graft clones, several hundred of them, were reportedly the source of alpha-beta T cells about two months after transplant. Some patients owed their high day-60 TCRbeta diversity to surviving recipient T cells and thymic progenitors. T-cell counts and diversity at one year post-transplant came mainly from newly produced T cells.

The CDR3 has 13 residues. Looked up from germline, CDR1 is MNHEY and CDR2 is SMNVEV (reference sequence). V was clipped by 6 bases and J by 6 bases; unmatched bases: 5. Only a few counts were recorded for this clonotype. Its specificity is unknown. Molecular barcoding with unique molecular identifiers was used for the TCRbeta library. TCRdb re-derived calls from the PCR reads in MiXCR, one entry per CDR3 protein. Of fewer than 750,000 distinct CDR3 sequences in the sample, about 23% are singletons; the top ten hold over 12%. Sequenced material: PBMCs, mostly from graft donor cells, taken 360 days after TCRalphabeta/CD19-depleted stem cell transplant. V and J are TRBV27 and TRBJ2-1, with 7 bases that match TRBD2. This sequence originates from a boy less than two years old who had a stem cell transplant for acute myeloid leukemia, so the T cells may come from the graft donor. CDR3 sequence (DNA): TGTGCCAGCAGCCCATGGGGGGGCAATGAGCAGTTCTTC. This gives the protein CASSPWGGNEQFF.